This T cell receptor (beta chain) is from a study of blood T cell repertoires in COVID-19 (dated by TCRdb to the early 2020s). About the study as a whole: Samples covering the acute and convalescent phases of COVID-19 were provided by collaborators in the United States, Italy and Spain. Samples were obtained from the ongoing ImmuneRACE study (first 160 participants) and from 1,254 subjects provided by 6 global collaborators. Deeply sampled blood TCRbeta repertoires from subjects exposed to, actively infected with, or recovered from COVID-19 were included in the dataset. HLA class I and class II types, where available, came from metadata supplied by the sample provider rather than from assay-based typing. A freely available public database, intended as a resource for researchers studying the immune response to SARS-CoV-2, is where the repertoires were released. The prospective study material was composed of cDNA or gDNA derived from T cells, B-cell-depleted T cells, or PBMCs. A de-identified subject ID, COVID-19 status, age in years and sex were almost always included in the sample metadata. Summary of the overall study and its limitations: Clinical and demographic metadata were provided uncurated, with the amount varying by source and participant.

The collaborating institutions used their own protocols to collect whole blood in K2EDTA tubes. For TCRbeta analysis, collaborators shipped samples as frozen whole blood, isolated PBMCs, or DNA extracted from either of those sample types. TCRbeta CDR3 regions were amplified from genomic DNA by means of the immunoSEQ Assay, a bias-controlled multiplex PCR. The original methods were these. The number of nucleated cells in each sample was estimated from the amplification of reference gene primers within the assay. To quantify the absolute abundance of each unique TCRbeta CDR3 rearrangement, sequence reads were collapsed and filtered. For each sample, productive Simpson clonality was calculated as the square root of Simpson's diversity index across productive rearrangements. The table comes from immuneACCESS by way of TCRdb, which keeps in-frame sequences with V and J called. Part of the clones is missing from these tables; in studies checked, under half for an unresolved V gene and the rest for unknown reasons. V and J calls plus clone size are reproduced from that table; the DNA served to infer D and trimming. The sample includes about 98,000 clones, with 81% observed a single time. Roughly a tenth of the sample is held by the ten biggest clonotypes.

Cut back by 1 base and 0 bases, the V and J ends lie 13 bases apart. CDR1 and CDR2 (SEHNR, FQNEAQ) derive from the germline V gene (reference sequence). Including the terminal cysteine and phenylalanine, the CDR3 comprises 17 residues. Just the 51-base CDR3 DNA is kept, in frame starting at base 1. Of note for this clone: Which antigen it targets is not known. Per-base qualities were not stored, and no clone one base away is much larger.

The chain joins TRBV7-9 to TRBJ1-3; no D gene call is confident. This clonotype originated in a woman aged 80 or older with acute or convalescent COVID-19. Sequencing was carried out using peripheral blood. The DNA is as follows: TGTGCCAGCAGCTTAGTGGCTGGCCCGATCTCTGGAAACACCATATATTTT. This sequence encodes CASSLVAGPISGNTIYF.